The clone carrying this T cell receptor (beta chain) was observed a handful of times. This CDR3 region has 19 residues. Looked up from germline, CDR1 is SGHTA and CDR2 is FQGNSA. V lost 4 bases and J lost 2; bases outside the gene matches: 12. The PCR ran on 60 Vbeta and 13 Jbeta primers. The repertoire was sequenced with immunoSEQ multiplex PCR; TCRdb's copy has only in-frame clones and lacks some. The table has tens of thousands of clones, about 70% seen once. This entry comes from a study of cytomegalovirus exposure and HLA in healthy donors. The chain employs TRBV7-2 and TRBJ2-3, with TRBD2 matching over 13 bases. The sequence came from a woman aged 55-70 years in good health and CMV-seropositive. Sequenced input: PBMCs. The CDR3 is CASSSTTSGGPWDTDTQYF. CDR3 in DNA: TGTGCCAGCAGCTCGACGACTAGCGGGGGGCCATGGGACACAGATACGCAGTATTTT.